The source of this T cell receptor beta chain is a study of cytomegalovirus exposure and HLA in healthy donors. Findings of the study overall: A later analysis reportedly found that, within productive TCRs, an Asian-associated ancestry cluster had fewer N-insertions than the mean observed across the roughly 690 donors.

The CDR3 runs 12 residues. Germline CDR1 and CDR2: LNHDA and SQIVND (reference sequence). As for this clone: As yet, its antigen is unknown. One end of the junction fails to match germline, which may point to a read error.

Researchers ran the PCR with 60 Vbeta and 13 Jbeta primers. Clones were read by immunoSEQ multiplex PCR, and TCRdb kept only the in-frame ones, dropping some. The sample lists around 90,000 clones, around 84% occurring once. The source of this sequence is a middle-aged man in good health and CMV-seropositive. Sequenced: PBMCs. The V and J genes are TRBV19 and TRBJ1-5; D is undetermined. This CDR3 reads CASSIQDQAQHF. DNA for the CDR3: TGTGCCAGTAGTATTCAAGATCAGGCCCAGCATTTT.